What follows describes a single T cell receptor beta chain. Germline lookup yields CDR1 GTSNPN and CDR2 SVGIG (reference sequence). The CDR3 is 17 residues long. V lost 2 bases to trimming and J lost 3 bases; unmatched junction nucleotides: 11. These data belong to a study of blood T cell repertoires in COVID-19. The repertoire was sequenced with immunoSEQ multiplex PCR; TCRdb's copy has only in-frame clones and lacks some. The sample records hundreds of thousands of clones, around 87% being singletons. This rearrangement joins TRBV30 to TRBJ2-7; 12 bases map to TRBD2. Sequencing input: peripheral blood. This receptor was taken from a woman aged 50 to 60 with COVID-19, enrolled during active disease. The CDR3: CAWSPSRTSGVYYEQYF. The CDR3, as DNA: TGTGCCTGGAGTCCGTCACGGACTAGCGGGGTATACTACGAGCAGTACTTC.